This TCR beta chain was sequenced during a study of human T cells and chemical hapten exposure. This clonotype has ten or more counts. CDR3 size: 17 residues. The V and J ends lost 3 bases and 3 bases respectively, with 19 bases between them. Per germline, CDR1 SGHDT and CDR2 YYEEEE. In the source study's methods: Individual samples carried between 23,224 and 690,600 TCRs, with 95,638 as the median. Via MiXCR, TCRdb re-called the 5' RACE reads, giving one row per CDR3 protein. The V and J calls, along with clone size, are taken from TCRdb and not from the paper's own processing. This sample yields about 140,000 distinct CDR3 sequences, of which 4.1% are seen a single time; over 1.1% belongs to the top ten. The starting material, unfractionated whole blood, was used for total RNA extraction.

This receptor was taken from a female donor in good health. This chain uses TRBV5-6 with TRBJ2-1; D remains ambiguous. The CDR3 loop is CASSSKLWHSDYNEQFF. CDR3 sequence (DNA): TGTGCCAGCAGCTCTAAGCTGTGGCACTCCGACTACAATGAGCAGTTCTTC.